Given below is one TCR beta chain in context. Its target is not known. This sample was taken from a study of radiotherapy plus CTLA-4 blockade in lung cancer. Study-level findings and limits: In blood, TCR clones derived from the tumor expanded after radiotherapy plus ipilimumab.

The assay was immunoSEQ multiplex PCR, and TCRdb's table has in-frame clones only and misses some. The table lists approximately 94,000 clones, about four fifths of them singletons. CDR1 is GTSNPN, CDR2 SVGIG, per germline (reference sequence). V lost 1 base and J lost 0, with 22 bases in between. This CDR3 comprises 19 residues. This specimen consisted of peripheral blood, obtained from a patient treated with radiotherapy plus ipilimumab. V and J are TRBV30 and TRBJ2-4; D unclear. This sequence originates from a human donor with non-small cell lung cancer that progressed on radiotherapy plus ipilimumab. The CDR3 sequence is CAWSGQRTLGRTAKNIQYF. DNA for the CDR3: TGTGCCTGGAGTGGACAACGTACCCTGGGCAGAACAGCCAAAAACATTCAGTACTTC. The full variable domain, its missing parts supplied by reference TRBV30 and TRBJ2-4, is SQTIHQWPATLVQPVGSPLSLECTVEGTSNPNLYWYRQAAGRGLQLLFYSVGIGQISSEVPQNLSASRPQDRQFILSSKKLLLSDSGFYLCAWSGQRTLGRTAKNIQYFGAGTRLSVL.